These T cell receptor beta chains were read from a single sample in a study of low-dose radiotherapy and immunotherapy resistance in tumors. MiXCR was run by TCRdb on the reads, yielding one entry per CDR3 protein. The sample shows under 95,000 distinct CDR3 sequences, roughly 17% of them seen only once. The material sequenced was PBMCs, taken after low-dose radiotherapy plus immunotherapy. Receptors originate from a male donor with prostate cancer. The CDR3 runs from the conserved cysteine through the conserved F or W. A D gene is named only where the DNA matches it firmly. Part of the rows lack a size; the others show once, few, many or a class for expanded clones.

V	J	D	size	DNA	CDR3
TRBV30	TRBJ2-2	NA	many	TGTGCCGGAGCAGGGTGGGGGAGAAACACCGGGGAGCTGTTTTTT	CAGAGWGRNTGELFF
TRBV7-2	TRBJ2-7	NA	many	TGTGCCAGCAGCTTGGAGGTCTACGAGCAGTACTTC	CASSLEVYEQYF
TRBV29-1	TRBJ2-7	NA	many	TGCAGCGTTGAAGCAACCGCCTTTGGTTCCTACGAGCAGTACTTC	CSVEATAFGSYEQYF
TRBV11-2	TRBJ1-4	TRBD1	many	TGTGCCAGCAGCTTCGGGACAGCACGCGAAAAACTGTTTTTT	CASSFGTAREKLFF
TRBV28	TRBJ1-2	NA	many	TGTGCCAGCAGTTTTGGGGGAGGGCCCTATGGCTACACCTTC	CASSFGGGPYGYTF
TRBV7-8	TRBJ2-2	TRBD2	many	TGTGCCAGCAGCCCAACTAGCGGACCGAACACCGGGGAGCTGTTTTTT	CASSPTSGPNTGELFF
TRBV10-2	TRBJ2-1	NA	many	TGCGCCAGCAGCCACGGGTACAATGAGCAGTTCTTC	CASSHGYNEQFF
TRBV7-8	TRBJ2-7	NA	NA	TGTGCCAGCAGCTTAGCGGTAGTTCAGGGTGCCGAGCAGTACTTC	CASSLAVVQGAEQYF
TRBV27	TRBJ1-2	TRBD1	few	TGTGCCAGCAGTTTATCTGACAGGGGGGGCTACACCTTC	CASSLSDRGGYTF
TRBV28	TRBJ1-4	NA	NA	TGTGCCATCTCCTCCCGCCTGGGACTGTTTTTT	CAISSRLGLFF
TRBV6-2/TRBV6-3	TRBJ2-1	TRBD1	many	TGTGCCAGCAGTTACAAGGACAGGGTATACAATGAGCAGTTCTTC	CASSYKDRVYNEQFF
TRBV28	TRBJ2-2	TRBD1	few	TGTGCCAGCAGTCCCCAGACAGGGGGCTCTCCAGCGGGGGAGCTGTTTTTT	CASSPQTGGSPAGELFF
TRBV3-1	TRBJ2-2	TRBD2	many	TGTGCCAGCAGCCAAGGACCCGGGAGGGGGACCGGGGAGCTGTTTTTT	CASSQGPGRGTGELFF
TRBV20-1	TRBJ1-2	NA	many	TGCAGTGCGAGGACAGCAGCCTTCTATGGCTACACCTTC	CSARTAAFYGYTF
TRBV12-3/TRBV12-4	TRBJ1-5	NA	many	TGTGCCAGCACGGCGTTCAATCAGCCCCAGCATTTT	CASTAFNQPQHF
TRBV2	TRBJ1-1	NA	many	TGTGCCAGCAGTGTAACCAGGGGCTTGAACACTGAAGCTTTCTTT	CASSVTRGLNTEAFF
TRBV7-8	TRBJ2-7	TRBD2	many	TGTGCCAGCAGCCCAACGGACAGGAGGACTAGCGGGGGCTCCTACGAGCAGTACTTC	CASSPTDRRTSGGSYEQYF
TRBV15	TRBJ2-2	NA	many	TGTGCCACCAGCAGAGGCTACCCAACGGGCGGGACCAACACCGGGGAGCTGTTTTTT	CATSRGYPTGGTNTGELFF
TRBV15	TRBJ2-7	NA	many	TGTGCCACCAGCAGAGGAGGCTCCTACGAGCAGTACTTC	CATSRGGSYEQYF
TRBV2	TRBJ1-5	NA	NA	TGTGCCAGCAGGTACACGGGCAATCAGCCCCAGCATTTT	CASRYTGNQPQHF
TRBV7-9	TRBJ2-7	NA	many	TGTGCCAGCAGCTTATCCAGCGTCTCCTACGAGCAGTACTTC	CASSLSSVSYEQYF
TRBV9	TRBJ2-1	TRBD2	many	TGTGCCAGCAGCCCCAGACTAGCGGGAACCTACAATGAGCAGTTCTTC	CASSPRLAGTYNEQFF
TRBV7-2	TRBJ2-5	TRBD1	many	TGTGCCAGCGGCAGGGGGCTCGGAGGTCAGGAGACCCAGTACTTC	CASGRGLGGQETQYF
TRBV6-1	TRBJ1-2	TRBD1	many	TGTGCCAGCATTCGACACCACCGGGACAGGGAAAACTATGGCTACACCTTC	CASIRHHRDRENYGYTF
TRBV13	TRBJ2-3	NA	many	TGTGCCAGCAGCTTAGGCCAGCGGGGCACAGATACGCAGTATTTT	CASSLGQRGTDTQYF
TRBV6-2/TRBV6-3	TRBJ1-1	NA	many	TGTGCCAGCAGTGGCCTAGGGGACTATGAAGCTTTCTTT	CASSGLGDYEAFF
TRBV28	TRBJ1-1	NA	many	TGTGCCAGCAGTTCTCTTATGTCCGGGACGAACACTGAAGCTTTCTTT	CASSSLMSGTNTEAFF
TRBV18	TRBJ1-5	NA	many	TGTGCCAGCTCACTGTATAGCAATCAGCCCCAGCATTTT	CASSLYSNQPQHF
TRBV4-3	TRBJ2-7	TRBD2	many	TGCGCCAGCAGCCAAGATAGGCTAGCGGGCCTTCAGTACTTC	CASSQDRLAGLQYF
TRBV28	TRBJ2-7	TRBD1	NA	TGTGCCAGCAGAATACCGGGACAGGGCTTCGAGCAGTACTTC	CASRIPGQGFEQYF
TRBV20-1	TRBJ2-3	TRBD2	many	TGCAGTGCTAGCCGGTATAGCGGGGCGAGCACAGATACGCAGTATTTT	CSASRYSGASTDTQYF
TRBV28	TRBJ1-1	NA	many	TGTGCCAGCAGTTTTGTGGGGGCGGGAGGGACTGAAGCTTTCTTT	CASSFVGAGGTEAFF
TRBV7-8	TRBJ1-1	NA	many	TGTGCCAGCAGCTTGGGGACGGTGAACACTGAAGCTTTCTTT	CASSLGTVNTEAFF
TRBV7-8	TRBJ2-7	NA	many	TGTGCCAGCAGCTTAGCCGGGGGATCCTACGAGCAGTACTTC	CASSLAGGSYEQYF
TRBV28	TRBJ2-2	NA	NA	TGTGCCAGCATCCTCGCGAACACCGGGGAGCTGTTTTTT	CASILANTGELFF
TRBV30	TRBJ2-1	NA	many	TGTGCCTGGAGTGTATTTAAGGGTATTCACAATGAGCAGTTCTTC	CAWSVFKGIHNEQFF
TRBV29-1	TRBJ2-7	TRBD1	many	TGCAGCGGAGGACAGGGGATCTACGAGCAGTACTTC	CSGGQGIYEQYF
TRBV10-3	TRBJ2-1	NA	many	TGTGCCATCAGTCCTTCGGCTAACTACAATGAGCAGTTCTTC	CAISPSANYNEQFF
TRBV15	TRBJ1-1	NA	many	TGTGCCACCAGCAGATCCTTAGACACGAACACTGAAGCTTTCTTT	CATSRSLDTNTEAFF
TRBV9	TRBJ1-2	TRBD1	few	TGTGCCAGCAGCTTCAACAGGGGGTCATCAAACTATGGCTACACCTTC	CASSFNRGSSNYGYTF
TRBV30	TRBJ1-3	TRBD1	many	TGTGCCCTTTACCAGGGGGCCTTTGCTGGAAACACCATATATTTT	CALYQGAFAGNTIYF
TRBV6-2/TRBV6-3	TRBJ1-2	NA	few	TGTGCCAGCAGCCACAAGCAGAGTAACTATGGCTACACCTTC	CASSHKQSNYGYTF
TRBV7-2	TRBJ2-5	TRBD2	many	TGTGCCAGCTCAGGAGCGGGAGGGAAGACCCAGTACTTC	CASSGAGGKTQYF
TRBV3-1	TRBJ1-1	NA	many	TGTGCCAGCAGCCCCAGCGGGACGGGGAACACTGAAGCTTTCTTT	CASSPSGTGNTEAFF
TRBV19	TRBJ2-4	NA	many	TGTGCCAGTAGCGGGACACCCAAAAACATTCAGTACTTC	CASSGTPKNIQYF
TRBV2	TRBJ2-1	TRBD2	many	TGTGCCAGCAGTCCTCCGGGAGGCTCCTACAATGAGCAGTTCTTC	CASSPPGGSYNEQFF
TRBV7-9	TRBJ1-4	NA	many	TGTGCCAGCAGCGTTATTCGGTGGGCAACTAATGAAAAACTGTTTTTT	CASSVIRWATNEKLFF
TRBV29-1	TRBJ1-5	NA	many	TGCAGCGTTGATTCCGGGATAGGTCAGCCCCAGCATTTT	CSVDSGIGQPQHF
TRBV30	TRBJ2-1	TRBD2	many	TGTGCCTGGAGGGGGACTACCAGCTCCTACAATGAGCAGTTCTTC	CAWRGTTSSYNEQFF